This T cell receptor beta chain stems from a study of tumor T cells in aggressive B-cell lymphoma. TCRdb keeps only in-frame clones here, not all; method: immunoSEQ multiplex PCR. Seen here are several thousand clones, roughly 84% observed once, and the top ten hold approximately 3.6%. Concerning this clone: Compared with germline, one end of the junction differs, possibly owing to a read error.

What was sequenced was tumor tissue. The sequence derives from an adult with diffuse large B cell lymphoma.

The DNA for the CDR3 is TGCGCCAGCAGCTTGGCCAAAGGGCAGGCGAACACCGGGGAGTTGTTTTTT. Protein product: CASSLAKGQANTGELFF. This chain connects TRBV5-1 to TRBJ2-2; tentative D call: TRBD2 (5 bases). CDR3 length equals 17 residues. Germline assignment: CDR1 SGHRS and CDR2 YFSETQ.